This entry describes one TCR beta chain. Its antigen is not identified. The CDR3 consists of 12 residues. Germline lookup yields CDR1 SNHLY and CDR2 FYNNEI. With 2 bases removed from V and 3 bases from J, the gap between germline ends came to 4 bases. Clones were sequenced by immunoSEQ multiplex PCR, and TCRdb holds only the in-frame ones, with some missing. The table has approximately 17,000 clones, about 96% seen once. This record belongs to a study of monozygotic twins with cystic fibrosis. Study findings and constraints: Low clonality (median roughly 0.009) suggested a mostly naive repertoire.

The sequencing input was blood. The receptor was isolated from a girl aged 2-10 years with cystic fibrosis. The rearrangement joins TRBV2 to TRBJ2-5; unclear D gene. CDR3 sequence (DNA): TGTGCCAGCAGTGAACAGGAAGAGACCCAGTACTTC. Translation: CASSEQEETQYF.